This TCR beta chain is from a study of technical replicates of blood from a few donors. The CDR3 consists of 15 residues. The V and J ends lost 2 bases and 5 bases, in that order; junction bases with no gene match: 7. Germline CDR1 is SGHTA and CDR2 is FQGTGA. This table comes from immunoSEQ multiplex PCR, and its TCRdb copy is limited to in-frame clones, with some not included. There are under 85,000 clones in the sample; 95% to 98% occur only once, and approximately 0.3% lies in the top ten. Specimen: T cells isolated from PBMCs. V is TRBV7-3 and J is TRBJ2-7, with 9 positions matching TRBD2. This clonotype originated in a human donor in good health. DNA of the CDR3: TGTGCCAGCAGCTTAGGTAGCGGGAGATCGGACGAGCAGTACTTC. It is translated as CASSLGSGRSDEQYF.